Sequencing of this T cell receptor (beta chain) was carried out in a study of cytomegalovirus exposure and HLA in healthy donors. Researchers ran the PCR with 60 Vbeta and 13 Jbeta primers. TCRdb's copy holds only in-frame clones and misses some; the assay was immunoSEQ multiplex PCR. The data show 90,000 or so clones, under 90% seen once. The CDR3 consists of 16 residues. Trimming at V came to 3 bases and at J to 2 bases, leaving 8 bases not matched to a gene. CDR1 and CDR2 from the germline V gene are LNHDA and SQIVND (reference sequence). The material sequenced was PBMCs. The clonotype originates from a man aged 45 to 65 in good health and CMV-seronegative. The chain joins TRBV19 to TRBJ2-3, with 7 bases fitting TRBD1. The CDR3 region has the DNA TGTGCCAGTAGTATCTTACAGGGGAAAAACACAGATACGCAGTATTTT. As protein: CASSILQGKNTDTQYF.